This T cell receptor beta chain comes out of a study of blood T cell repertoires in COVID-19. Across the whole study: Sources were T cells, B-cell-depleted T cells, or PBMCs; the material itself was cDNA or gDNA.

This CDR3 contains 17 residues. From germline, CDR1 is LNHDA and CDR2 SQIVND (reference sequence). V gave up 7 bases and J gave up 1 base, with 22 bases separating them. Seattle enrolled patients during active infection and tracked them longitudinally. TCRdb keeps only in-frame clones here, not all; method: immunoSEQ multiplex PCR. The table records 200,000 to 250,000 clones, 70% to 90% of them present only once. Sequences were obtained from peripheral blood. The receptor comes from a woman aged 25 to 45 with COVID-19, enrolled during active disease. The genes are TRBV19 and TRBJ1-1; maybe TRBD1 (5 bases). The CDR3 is CASNSRRGGPPNTEAFF. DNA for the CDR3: TGTGCCAGTAACTCACGGAGGGGAGGGCCACCGAACACTGAAGCTTTCTTT.